These 15 T cell receptor beta chains were sequenced from one sample in a study of blood T cell repertoires in COVID-19. The table came from immunoSEQ multiplex PCR; TCRdb's copy has only in-frame clones and leaves some out. The sample records about 280,000 clones, approximately 80% being singletons. The sequencing input was PBMCs or T cells enriched from blood (not recorded which). These TCRs come from a man aged 40-55 years who had been exposed to COVID-19.

This clone has just one count. The chain links TRBV19 to TRBJ1-1; D remains ambiguous. This CDR3 has 13 amino acids. Trimming left V 11 bases short and J 6 bases short, with 19 bases between. Germline V gene lookup returns CDR1 LNHDA and CDR2 SQIVND (reference sequence). The CDR3 sequence: CASATQFVSEAFF. The CDR3 region has the DNA TGTGCCTCCGCGACTCAGTTTGTGTCTGAAGCTTTCTTT.

This clone was observed a single time. V gene TRBV2 combines with J gene TRBJ1-5; D remains unclear. The length of the CDR3 is 14 residues. Trimming removed 6 bases at V and 3 bases at J, with 12 bases between. Germline CDR1 is SNHLY and CDR2 is FYNNEI. The CDR3, as DNA: TGTGCCAGCAGAGCCGACGGGAACAATCAGCCCCAGCATTTT. The encoded protein is CASRADGNNQPQHF.

Here the CDR3 DNA reads TGTGCCACATCAAGGGACAGGGGTACCGGGGAGCTGTTTTTT. This encodes CATSRDRGTGELFF. The V gene is TRBV7-3, the J gene TRBJ2-2, with 10 nucleotides matching TRBD1. This CDR3 region has 14 residues. V shed 10 bases, J shed 5 bases, and the junction held 7 bases outside the gene matches. Germline loops: CDR1 SGHTA, CDR2 FQGTGA.

The V and J genes are TRBV7-9 and TRBJ1-2; D unresolved. This CDR3 has 11 residues. V was shortened by 10 bases and J by 8 bases, with 14 bases between the two germline ends. Germline lookup yields CDR1 SEHNR and CDR2 FQNEAQ (reference sequence). The CDR3 reads CATDREVGYTF. For the CDR3, the DNA is TGTGCCACCGACCGGGAGGTGGGCTACACCTTC.

The chain has TRBV11-2 and TRBJ2-5, with D perhaps TRBD2 (6 bases). CDR1 SGHAT and CDR2 FQNNGV come from the germline V gene. This CDR3 has 14 amino acids. The ends were cut back, 3 bases at V and 2 bases at J, with 10 bases in the middle. The CDR3 reads CASSLLASQETQYF. The CDR3 coding sequence is TGTGCCAGCAGCTTGCTAGCGTCACAAGAGACCCAGTACTTC.

The genes are TRBV18 and TRBJ1-4, with 7 bases aligning to TRBD1. With V trimmed by 3 bases and J by 2 bases, 3 bases remained unmatched. From germline, CDR1 is KGHSH and CDR2 LQKENI. This CDR3 spans 15 amino acids. The DNA of the CDR3 is TGTGCCAGCTCACCGACAGGGACCACTAATGAAAAACTGTTTTTT. The encoded protein is CASSPTGTTNEKLFF.

V usage is TRBV7-8 and J usage is TRBJ2-7; D possibly corresponds to TRBD1 (6 bases). Trimming left V 4 bases short and J 3 bases short, with 16 bases between. The CDR3 sequence is 15 residues long. Germline CDR1 reads SGHVS; CDR2 reads FQNEAQ. The CDR3, as DNA: TGTGCCAGCAGCTACTCCCGACAGGCCGTCTACGAGCAGTACTTC. It encodes CASSYSRQAVYEQYF.

The CDR3 DNA is TGTGCCAGCAGTGATAGTAGTATTACCTACGAGCAGTACTTC. It is translated as CASSDSSITYEQYF. This chain joins TRBV2 and TRBJ2-7, with unresolved D. Per germline, CDR1 SNHLY and CDR2 FYNNEI. Deletions cut 3 bases from V and 2 bases from J, with 11 bases between. The CDR3 runs to 14 residues.

This CDR3 is CASSEAWQGAFNSNQPQHF. The DNA of the CDR3 is TGTGCCAGCAGTGAAGCTTGGCAGGGGGCTTTCAATAGCAATCAGCCCCAGCATTTT. The chain carries TRBV2 and TRBJ1-5; TRBD1 aligns across 8 bases. This CDR3 has 19 amino acids. Looked up from germline, CDR1 is SNHLY and CDR2 is FYNNEI. Germline trimming cut 0 bases from V and 0 bases from J; bases unmatched to any gene: 10.

The V call is TRBV7-9, the J call TRBJ1-5; no firm D call. The V end was cut by 5 bases, the J end by 6 bases, with 14 bases between. The CDR3 sequence is 14 residues long. Per germline, CDR1 SEHNR and CDR2 FQNEAQ (reference sequence). The DNA for the CDR3 is TGTGCCAGCAGCCCCCGGGATAGAGGTCAGCCCCAGCATTTT. Amino acids: CASSPRDRGQPQHF.

The chain joins TRBV24-1 to TRBJ2-1; D gene uncertain. The CDR3 spans 13 residues. Looked up from germline, CDR1 is KGHDR and CDR2 is SFDVKD. The germline V and J ends were trimmed by 4 bases and 9 bases, with 12 bases remaining between them. The CDR3, as DNA: TGTGCCACCAGTGACACAAGCGTTAGTGAGCAGTTCTTC. It is translated as CATSDTSVSEQFF.

This clone was picked up one time. The chain employs TRBV3-1 (or the pseudogene TRBV3-2) and TRBJ2-3, with 12 bases fitting TRBD2. With 4 bases clipped from V and 2 bases from J, the junction kept 4 bases outside the gene matches. CDR1 and CDR2 from the germline V gene are LGHDT and YNNKEL (reference sequence). The CDR3 loop spans 16 amino acids. The CDR3 nucleotides read TGTGCCAGCAGCCCACTAGCGGGAGGACTCACAGATACGCAGTATTTT. This codes for CASSPLAGGLTDTQYF.

The rearrangement uses TRBV6-5 and TRBJ2-7, with D unclear. The CDR3 loop spans 15 amino acids. Trimming took off 2 bases at V and 7 bases at J, with 18 bases between the two ends. Germline lookup yields CDR1 MNHEY and CDR2 SVGAGI. For the CDR3, the DNA is TGTGCCAGCAGTTACGAGGTCGGCCCCCCTGGGGAGCAGTACTTC. Protein: CASSYEVGPPGEQYF.

This clone was detected only once. The rearrangement links TRBV9 to TRBJ1-1, with TRBD1 as a possible D gene (6 bases). CDR3 length: 15 amino acids. Germline-derived CDR1 and CDR2 are SGDLS and YYNGEE. Trimming removed 2 bases at V and 3 bases at J, with 14 bases between. CDR3 sequence: CASSVSWTVDTEAFF. CDR3 in DNA: TGTGCCAGCAGCGTCTCCTGGACAGTGGACACTGAAGCTTTCTTT.

The chain recombines TRBV6-5 with TRBJ1-4; tentative D call: TRBD1 (5 bases). CDR3 size: 13 residues. V lost 6 bases to trimming and J lost 12 bases, with 17 bases between them. CDR1 is MNHEY and CDR2 is SVGAGI in the germline V gene. CDR3: CASRGLTGGELFF. The CDR3 DNA sequence: TGTGCCAGCAGAGGATTAACAGGTGGTGAACTGTTTTTT.